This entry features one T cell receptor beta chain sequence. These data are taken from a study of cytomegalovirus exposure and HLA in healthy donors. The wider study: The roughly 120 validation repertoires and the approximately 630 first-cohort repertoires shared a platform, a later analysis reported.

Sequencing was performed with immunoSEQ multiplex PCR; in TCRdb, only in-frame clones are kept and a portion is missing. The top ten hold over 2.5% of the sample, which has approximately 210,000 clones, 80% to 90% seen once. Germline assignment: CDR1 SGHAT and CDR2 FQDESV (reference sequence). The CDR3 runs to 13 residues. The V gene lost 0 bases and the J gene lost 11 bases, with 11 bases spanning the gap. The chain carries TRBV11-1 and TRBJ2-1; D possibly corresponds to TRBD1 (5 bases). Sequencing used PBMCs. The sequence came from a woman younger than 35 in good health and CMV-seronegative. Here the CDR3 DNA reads TGTGCCAGCAGCTTAGCGGCCCAGGGAAAGCAGTTCTTC. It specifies CASSLAAQGKQFF.